A single sample is the source of the 13 T cell receptor beta chains below, sequenced in a study of T cells after yellow fever vaccination (dated by TCRdb to about 2019). The treatment or condition label corresponds to: live attenuated yellow fever vaccine strain. The library was prepared using 5' RACE. Reads for this sample came from an Illumina HiSeq 2500. The public sequencing data were trimmed at Q25 with fastp and processed into clonotypes with MiXCR by TCRdb, which kept only in-frame beta chains. Every distinct CDR3 protein forms one entry, paired with its most common genes and DNA. This sample lists roughly 250,000 distinct CDR3 sequences; under 15% were detected once. Jointly, the top ten make up 0.4% to 0.55% of the sample. The source material was CD4+ T cells sorted from PBMCs, sampled 45 days after the yellow fever booster vaccination. These receptors were collected from a young man who received the YFV17D yellow fever vaccine.

The chain carries TRBV7-9 and TRBJ2-2, with 9 bases fitting TRBD1. Germline V gene sequence: CDR1 SEHNR, CDR2 FQNEAQ (reference sequence). The CDR3 contains 14 residues. Trimming at V came to 10 bases and at J to 3 bases, leaving 6 bases not matched to a gene. As DNA, the CDR3 is TGTGCCATCGCGGGGGACAGGGACACCGGGGAGCTGTTTTTT. Its protein is CAIAGDRDTGELFF.

In this sample, this clonotype turned up a few times. CDR3 protein: CASSSGDSSYNSPLHF. The CDR3, as DNA: TGCGCCAGCAGCTCGGGGGATAGCTCCTATAATTCACCCCTCCACTTT. The chain combines TRBV5-1 with TRBJ1-6; tentative D call: TRBD1 (5 bases). The germline gives CDR1 SGHRS, CDR2 YFSETQ. V lost 3 bases and J 0 bases, leaving 10 bases between the germline ends. CDR3 length: 16 amino acids.

The chain has TRBV24-1 and TRBJ2-7; D gene uncertain. This CDR3 contains 13 residues. The V gene lost 2 bases and the J gene lost 3 bases, with 7 bases spanning the gap. Germline assignment: CDR1 KGHDR and CDR2 SFDVKD. DNA for the CDR3: TGTGCCACCAGTGATTCCTTAGACTACGAGCAGTACTTC. Translation: CATSDSLDYEQYF.

This clonotype has only a few counts. The genes are TRBV6-5 and TRBJ2-1, with D hard to call. The CDR3 totals 13 residues. Germline assignment: CDR1 MNHEY and CDR2 SVGAGI. Trimming removed 0 bases from V and 11 bases from J, with 11 bases in between. The CDR3 sequence: CASSYSLAEKQFF. CDR3 nucleotides: TGTGCCAGCAGTTACTCGCTGGCCGAGAAGCAGTTCTTC.

This clonotype was counted a few times. The CDR3 region is CASSWKGGADTQYF. CDR3 coding DNA: TGTGCCAGCTCCTGGAAGGGAGGGGCAGATACGCAGTATTTT. This chain uses TRBV12-3 or TRBV12-4 with TRBJ2-3, with 7 nucleotides matching TRBD2. J was trimmed by 4 bases and V by 8 bases; bases with no gene match: 9. This CDR3 has 14 amino acids.

V is TRBV18 and J is TRBJ2-7, with 16 bases fitting TRBD2. Germline V gene lookup returns CDR1 KGHSH and CDR2 LQKENI. V lost 2 bases to trimming and J lost 0 bases; unmatched junction nucleotides: 10. There are 20 residues in the CDR3. Here the CDR3 DNA reads TGTGCCAGCTCACCAGAGGCCGGGACTAGCGGGAGGGGAACCTCCTACGAGCAGTACTTC. It yields the protein CASSPEAGTSGRGTSYEQYF.

The chain has TRBV10-3 and TRBJ2-1, with D possibly being TRBD2 (6 bases). The V end was cut by 4 bases, the J end by 8 bases, with 18 bases between. The CDR3 spans 15 residues. Germline CDR1 ENHRY, CDR2 SYGVKD. The CDR3 is CAISGWGRNIDEQFF. DNA for the CDR3: TGTGCCATCAGTGGTTGGGGGAGGAATATAGATGAGCAGTTCTTC.

The V and J genes are TRBV20-1 and TRBJ2-5; 8 nucleotides align to TRBD2. The CDR3 spans 15 residues. The germline CDR1 and CDR2 sequences are DFQATT and SNEGSKA (reference sequence). V lost 0 bases, J lost 5 bases, and 8 bases stayed unmatched. The CDR3 loop reads CSARDPSGGGETQYF. The CDR3 DNA is TGCAGTGCTAGAGATCCTTCCGGCGGGGGGGAGACCCAGTACTTC.

The chain combines TRBV12-3 or TRBV12-4 with TRBJ2-5; D remains ambiguous. CDR3 length: 12 amino acids. V shed 4 bases and J shed 5 bases, with 8 bases lying between them. The CDR3 sequence: CASSSLLETQYF. CDR3 sequence (DNA): TGTGCCAGCAGTTCCCTTTTGGAGACCCAGTACTTC.

The genes are TRBV20-1 and TRBJ1-5; a weak D match, TRBD1 (5 bases). V lost 5 bases and J lost 6, with 11 bases in between. The CDR3 spans 12 residues. The germline V gene encodes CDR1 DFQATT and CDR2 SNEGSKA (reference sequence). The CDR3 loop reads CSAGGGSQPQHF. The CDR3 nucleotides are TGCAGTGCTGGGGGAGGGAGTCAGCCCCAGCATTTT.

This chain uses TRBV20-1 with TRBJ2-4; D unclear. The CDR3 is 18 residues long. Trimming took off 0 bases at V and 0 bases at J, with 18 bases between the two ends. In germline, CDR1 is DFQATT, CDR2 SNEGSKA (reference sequence). CDR3 region: CSARDRVQASLAKNIQYF. The CDR3 region has the DNA TGCAGTGCTAGAGATCGAGTTCAGGCTAGTTTAGCCAAAAACATTCAGTACTTC.

This clonotype appeared a few times. The chain employs TRBV20-1 and TRBJ2-7; 11 bases line up with TRBD2. V shed 5 bases, J shed 4 bases, and the junction held 4 bases outside the gene matches. Germline CDR1 is DFQATT and CDR2 is SNEGSKA (reference sequence). The CDR3 is 13 residues long. The CDR3 reads CSAWGLAEYEQYF. Written as DNA, the CDR3 is TGCAGTGCTTGGGGACTAGCGGAATACGAGCAGTACTTC.

This clonotype was counted many times. The V gene is TRBV5-5, the J gene TRBJ1-5; no definite D call. There are 15 residues in the CDR3. V lost 1 base, J lost 4 bases, and 12 bases lay in between. The germline CDR1 and CDR2 sequences are SGHKS and YYEKEE (reference sequence). DNA of the CDR3: TGTGCCAGCAGCTTGTCCAGGCCGGAAAATCAGCCCCAGCATTTT. As protein: CASSLSRPENQPQHF.